The 4 T cell receptor beta chains below were found in one sample sequenced in a study of vaccination effects on CD4 cells after COVID-19. Ahead of sequencing, the ViraFEST assay grew antigen-specific CD4+ T cells using viral peptide pools. When roughly eleven days of culture had elapsed, CD4+ T cells were isolated. Vaccinated recipients, who were negative for nucleocapsid antibodies, had no history of SARS-CoV-2 infection. Antigens for these TCRs are unknown. The table came from immunoSEQ multiplex PCR; TCRdb's copy has only in-frame clones and leaves some out. Of about 43,000 clones listed, around 81% were seen once; the top ten hold under 14%. The sample in question was CD4+ T cells from PBMCs cultured with SARS-CoV-2 spike peptides, obtained before COVID-19 vaccination. All receptors come from a human donor who received a COVID-19 vaccine.

The chain combines TRBV20-1 with TRBJ1-1, with D unclear. The ends were cut back, 3 bases at V and 1 base at J, with 12 bases in the middle. This CDR3 comprises 14 residues. The V gene's germline CDR1 is DFQATT and CDR2 SNEGSKA (reference sequence). The CDR3 DNA reads TGCAGTGCTAGTCTCTCAGCAGCGAACACTGAAGCTTTCTTT. As protein: CSASLSAANTEAFF.

This clone has more than one count but fewer than ten. The chain has TRBV15 and TRBJ2-2, with D perhaps assigned TRBD1 or TRBD2 (5 bases each). CDR3 size: 14 residues. Trimming stripped 0 bases from V and 5 bases from J, with 7 bases between. CDR1 LNHNV and CDR2 YYDKDF come from the germline V gene (reference sequence). CDR3 residues: CATSRDWGTGELFF. CDR3 DNA: TGTGCCACCAGCAGAGATTGGGGGACCGGGGAGCTGTTTTTT.

This sequence joins TRBV6-4 and TRBJ1-2, with TRBD1 identical over 9 bases. The CDR3 sequence is 15 residues long. The germline gives CDR1 MRHNA, CDR2 SNTAGT. The junction had 2 bases not matched to a gene; V was cut back by 2 bases and J by 1 base. The CDR3 sequence is CASSDRQGDNYGYTF. Here the CDR3 DNA reads TGTGCCAGCAGTGACCGACAGGGGGATAACTATGGCTACACCTTC.

This clone has only a few counts. This chain links TRBV19 with TRBJ1-5; 7 bases map to TRBD1. The V gene end was trimmed by 4 bases and the J gene end by 2 bases; junction bases not matched to a gene: 17. Germline assignment: CDR1 LNHDA and CDR2 SQIVND (reference sequence). The CDR3 is 19 residues long. CDR3 protein: CASSTLTSTGVSGNQPQHF. CDR3 sequence (DNA): TGTGCCAGTAGTACTCTAACCTCTACAGGGGTGAGTGGCAATCAGCCCCAGCATTTT.